This T cell receptor beta chain was obtained from a study of cytomegalovirus exposure and HLA in healthy donors. Of note for this clone: Its antigen is not identified.

The CDR3 has 15 amino acids. Unmatched junction bases numbered 8, after V lost 5 bases and J lost 3 bases. Germline CDR1 is SSHAT and CDR2 is FNYEAQ (reference sequence). Sequencing was performed with immunoSEQ multiplex PCR; in TCRdb, only in-frame clones are kept and a portion is missing. The sample holds 300,000 to 400,000 clones, roughly 90% seen once. From the approximately 110-subject validation cohort, which was separate from the approximately 670-subject first cohort, the donors were drawn. General study findings and limits: The study listed about 150 cytomegalovirus-associated TCR beta chains.

This receptor was taken from a man aged 25-45 years in good health and CMV-seronegative. V and J are TRBV7-7 and TRBJ2-7, with 9 nucleotides matching TRBD1. The sample was PBMCs. CDR3 in DNA: TGTGCCAGCAGCCAGGGACAGGGCCCCCTCTACGAGCAGTACTTC. Translation gives CASSQGQGPLYEQYF.